In its sample, the clone carrying this T cell receptor (beta chain) was seen once. Per the authors' pipeline: Counts of nucleated cells, estimated from reference gene primer amplification, were obtained. Method: immunoSEQ multiplex PCR; TCRdb's copy keeps in-frame clones and lacks some. The V and J calls and clone size were taken over from that table, and D and trimming were inferred from the DNA. The repertoire holds about 240,000 clones, with about nine tenths as singletons. The data originate from a study of blood T cell repertoires in COVID-19. Study as a whole: Sites in the United States, Italy and Spain provided acute and convalescent COVID-19 samples. T cells, B-cell-depleted T cells, or PBMCs supplied cDNA or gDNA.

Trimming left V 1 base short and J 4 bases short, with 18 bases between. This CDR3 has 17 residues. In germline, CDR1 is SGHTS, CDR2 YDEGEE. The sequencing input was PBMCs or T cells enriched from blood (not recorded which). The genes are TRBV5-8 and TRBJ1-5; D might be TRBD1 (6 bases). This receptor was identified in a woman aged 25 to 39 with acute COVID-19. The DNA for the CDR3 is TGTGCCAGCAGCTTGAAACTTGCCAGGGGTTGGAATCAGCCCCAGCATTTT. Protein: CASSLKLARGWNQPQHF.